These T cell receptor beta chains were read from a single sample in a study of radiotherapy plus CTLA-4 blockade in lung cancer. Assay: immunoSEQ multiplex PCR; the TCRdb copy retains only in-frame clones and omits some. Of around 82,000 clones listed, around 76% are singletons. The material was peripheral blood, obtained from a patient treated with radiotherapy plus ipilimumab. The receptors were gathered from a human donor with non-small cell lung cancer whose response to radiotherapy plus ipilimumab could not be evaluated. Some clones in this sample may be carry-over from other donors' samples. Each CDR3 is given with its conserved first and last residue. Fields, in order: CDR3 DNA, CDR3 protein, J gene, V gene, CDR3 length, D gene, clone size. D genes are given only for firm matches. Only some rows state a clone size, as once, few, many or a class for expanded clones.

TGTGCCAGCAGCCCCCGGACGGGAGGGAATCAGCCCCAGCATTTT	CASSPRTGGNQPQHF	TRBJ1-5	TRBV7-2	15	-	-
TGTGCCAGCACCTTAAATCTCAGGGGACCCCTCCACTTT	CASTLNLRGPLHF	TRBJ1-6	TRBV11-3	13	-	once
TGTGCCTGGACTAGAGGACAGGCGAACACTGAAGCTTTCTTT	CAWTRGQANTEAFF	TRBJ1-1	TRBV30	14	TRBD1	-
TGTGCCAGCAGTTGGGGACAGCTCAATCAGCCCCAGCATTTT	CASSWGQLNQPQHF	TRBJ1-5	TRBV28	14	TRBD1	-
TGTGCCAGCAGTTTCGGCCAGAGGAATTCACCCCTCCACTTT	CASSFGQRNSPLHF	TRBJ1-6	TRBV28	14	-	-
TGTGCCAGCAATCCCGGGGTCAGCTATGGCTACACCTTC	CASNPGVSYGYTF	TRBJ1-2	TRBV6-1	13	-	-
TGCGCCAGCAGCTTAAGGACAGGGGGCCTTAGCGAGCAGTACTTC	CASSLRTGGLSEQYF	TRBJ2-7	TRBV5-1	15	TRBD1	-
TGTGCTAGCAGCAATAGCGGACCCCCGGGGACCCAGTACTTC	CASSNSGPPGTQYF	TRBJ2-5	TRBV7-7	14	-	-
TGTGCCAGCAGCTTAGTAGGGGCCCTGAGGGAGACCCAGTACTTC	CASSLVGALRETQYF	TRBJ2-5	TRBV7-9	15	-	few
TGTGCCTGGAGCGGGGTGATCCCAGATACGCAGTATTTT	CAWSGVIPDTQYF	TRBJ2-3	TRBV30	13	-	-
TGTGCCAGCAGCTCAGGGGTGCACGAGCAGTACTTC	CASSSGVHEQYF	TRBJ2-7	TRBV5-5	12	-	-
TGTGCCAGCAGCATACAGGGGGCGTTCAACTATGGCTACACCTTC	CASSIQGAFNYGYTF	TRBJ1-2	TRBV5-8	15	TRBD1	-
TGTGCCAGCAGCTTAGGGTCGAGCGGGGGGCCGAACACCGGGGAGCTGTTTTTT	CASSLGSSGGPNTGELFF	TRBJ2-2	TRBV7-9	18	TRBD2	-
TGTGCCAGCAGTGGGACATTGGTTAGTGGCTACACCTTC	CASSGTLVSGYTF	TRBJ1-2	TRBV7-9	13	-	-
TGCGCCAGCAGCTTGGGGGGTCTGGTCGGAGGTGAGCAGTACTTC	CASSLGGLVGGEQYF	TRBJ2-7	TRBV5-1	15	-	once
TGTGCCAGCTCATCACTGACAGGGTCGAGGGAGACCCAGTACTTC	CASSSLTGSRETQYF	TRBJ2-5	TRBV18	15	TRBD1	-
TGTGCCAGCAGAACAGAGGGAGGAACTGAAGCTTTCTTT	CASRTEGGTEAFF	TRBJ1-1	TRBV2	13	-	-
TGTGCCAGTAGCGGACTAGCGGGGGGCACCGGGGAGCTGTTTTTT	CASSGLAGGTGELFF	TRBJ2-2	TRBV19	15	TRBD2	-
TGCAGTTGTTGGTGGAGGTCCTACAATGAGCAGTTCTTC	CSCWWRSYNEQFF	TRBJ2-1	TRBV29-1	13	-	-
TGTGCCAGCAGTGAGAGGATGGGCAATCAGCCCCAGCATTTT	CASSERMGNQPQHF	TRBJ1-5	TRBV2	14	-	-
TGTGCCAGCAGCCTAACGGGTGGGGGGTACACTGAAGCTTTCTTT	CASSLTGGGYTEAFF	TRBJ1-1	TRBV11-2	15	-	-
TGCGCCAGCAGCCAACGGCTCGGGGGGGCAGCTCAAGAGACCCAGTACTTC	CASSQRLGGAAQETQYF	TRBJ2-5	TRBV4-1	17	TRBD2	-
TGTGCCAGTAGGTTTCGGGGGGACCACACCGGGGAGCTGTTTTTT	CASRFRGDHTGELFF	TRBJ2-2	TRBV19	15	TRBD2	once
TGTGCCTGGAGTGTACTAGCTCGGCGGGTTGTCTTT	CAWSVLARRVVF	TRBJ1-1	TRBV30	12	-	-
TGTGCCAGCCGGACGTGGGGGGTTGCATACAATGAGCAGTTCTTC	CASRTWGVAYNEQFF	TRBJ2-1	TRBV13	15	-	-
TGTGCCAGCAGCCCGGCCGGGACAGGGTGGGATGAGCAGTTCTTC	CASSPAGTGWDEQFF	TRBJ2-1	TRBV7-3	15	TRBD1	-
TGTGCCAGCAGTTTGGGTCGGGGACAGGGGAGTGAAAAACTGTTTTTT	CASSLGRGQGSEKLFF	TRBJ1-4	TRBV27	16	TRBD1	-
TGTGCCAGCAGGGAGGTGAGTCGGAATCAGCCCCAGCATTTT	CASREVSRNQPQHF	TRBJ1-5	TRBV2	14	-	-
TGCGCCAGCCGCCTGTTGATCGGGGGAAACACCGGGGAGCTGTTTTTT	CASRLLIGGNTGELFF	TRBJ2-2	TRBV5-1	16	-	-
TGTGCCAGCAGTTTACGGACACCTAACTATGGCTACACCTTC	CASSLRTPNYGYTF	TRBJ1-2	TRBV28	14	-	-
TGTGCCAGCAAGGAGGGGGCTAATATCGGGGAGCTGTTTTTT	CASKEGANIGELFF	TRBJ2-2	TRBV28	14	-	-
TGCAGCGTCGGGAATTCCTACGAGCAGTACTTC	CSVGNSYEQYF	TRBJ2-7	TRBV29-1	11	-	-
TGTGCCAGCAGACAACCTCAGGGGGCGAATGAAAAACTGTTTTTT	CASRQPQGANEKLFF	TRBJ1-4	TRBV28	15	TRBD1	once
TGCGCCAGCAGATACAGGGGGCACACAGATACGCAGTATTTT	CASRYRGHTDTQYF	TRBJ2-3	TRBV5-1	14	TRBD1	-
TGCAGCGGGAGGGACGGAGACTACAATGAGCAGTTCTTC	CSGRDGDYNEQFF	TRBJ2-1	TRBV29-1	13	-	-
TGTGCCAGCCAGGGCAGGGCGCATGGCTACACCTTC	CASQGRAHGYTF	TRBJ1-2	TRBV6-5	12	-	-
TGTGCCAGCAGCCAGGGACACCTGAACACTGAAGCTTTCTTT	CASSQGHLNTEAFF	TRBJ1-1	TRBV9	14	-	-
TGTGCCAGCAGTGAGCAGGGGTATGGCTACACCTTC	CASSEQGYGYTF	TRBJ1-2	TRBV6-4	12	-	few
TGTGCCAGCAGTTTTGAGCGGGGGACGACGGCCTACGAGCAGTACTTC	CASSFERGTTAYEQYF	TRBJ2-7	TRBV28	16	TRBD2	-
TGTGCCAGCAGGCTAGGACAGCTCCCCGGGGAGCTGTTTTTT	CASRLGQLPGELFF	TRBJ2-2	TRBV27	14	-	-
TGTGCCAGCAGCTCCGGACAGGGGGCCTACGAGCAGTACTTC	CASSSGQGAYEQYF	TRBJ2-7	TRBV5-5	14	TRBD1	once
TGTGCCAGCAGTCCTGGAGGGTGGACAGGGGCAGAGACCCAGTACTTC	CASSPGGWTGAETQYF	TRBJ2-5	TRBV27	16	TRBD1	-
TGCGCCAGCAGCCAAGTCGCCAGGGTAGGGCAGCCCCAGCATTTT	CASSQVARVGQPQHF	TRBJ1-5	TRBV4-1	15	-	few
TGCGCCAGCAGCTTGCGCGGGGCCACCTACAATGAGCAGTTCTTC	CASSLRGATYNEQFF	TRBJ2-1	TRBV5-1	15	-	-
TGCGCCAGCAGCTTGGCCCAGTACACCGGGGAGCTGTTTTTT	CASSLAQYTGELFF	TRBJ2-2	TRBV5-1	14	-	-
TGTGCCAGCAGCTTAGAGGGGGGGAAAGGGTACGAGCAGTACTTC	CASSLEGGKGYEQYF	TRBJ2-7	TRBV7-6	15	-	-
TGTGCCAGCAGCCAAAGGATTACTTCCCGGGCGGGGGAGCAGTACTTC	CASSQRITSRAGEQYF	TRBJ2-7	TRBV14	16	-	-
TGTGCCAGCAGCTTTCTCCCGGCGGGGGAAGGGGAGACCCAGTACTTC	CASSFLPAGEGETQYF	TRBJ2-5	TRBV11-2	16	TRBD2	-
TGTGCCACCAGCAGAGTGGGACAAGACAATTCACCCCTCCACTTT	CATSRVGQDNSPLHF	TRBJ1-6	TRBV15	15	-	-
TGCGCCAGCAGCTTGGTACTAGCAGGGGAGACCCAGTACTTC	CASSLVLAGETQYF	TRBJ2-5	TRBV5-1	14	-	-
TGCGCCAGCAGCCCTGGGATAGCGGGGGTCCCCTCCTACAATGAGCAGTTCTTC	CASSPGIAGVPSYNEQFF	TRBJ2-1	TRBV10-2	18	TRBD2	-